These T cell receptor beta chains were read from a single sample in a study of T cell repertoires in cytomegalovirus infection. TCRdb re-called the reads through MiXCR, storing one row per CDR3 protein. Of about 310,000 distinct CDR3 sequences listed, roughly 25% are singletons. Antigens of these TCRs are unknown. Specimen: cultured PBMCs, collected from culture after CMV antigen stimulation. These receptor sequences come from a human donor in good health (CMV status not recorded). Some clones in this sample may be carry-over from other donors' samples. Each CDR3 is given without its conserved first and last residue. Expanded clones are given a class, and other clones once, few, many or no size at all.

TRBJ2-7 few TRBV18 ASSQTNANEQY
TRBJ2-1 many TRBV4-1 ASSRPDRENNEQF
TRBJ1-3 few TRBV7-2 ASSSIGNSGNTIY
TRBJ2-1 few TRBV7-2 ASSLGPGSSSEQF
TRBJ2-3 NA TRBV28 ASSYTPGQLWPDTQY
TRBJ2-1 NA TRBV11-2 TSSFSGSNEQF
TRBJ2-1 few TRBV6-1 ASSERRGSYNEQF
TRBJ1-5 many TRBV19 ASSNQAGDQPQH
TRBJ1-6 NA TRBV6-1 ASSEDRIQPLH
TRBJ1-1 many TRBV7-2 ASSLGGQGYTEAF
TRBJ2-2 few TRBV6-2/TRBV6-3 ASSPGLAGPGELF
TRBJ2-7 few TRBV7-9 ASSSWGSSYEQY
TRBJ1-1 NA TRBV7-9 ASSLGEWGGTEAF
TRBJ1-2 many TRBV7-2 ASSLGTRPLYT
TRBJ2-3 NA TRBV27 ASSSRLLYSTQY
TRBJ2-7 many TRBV7-8 ASSLLLYPNNYEQY
TRBJ2-7 NA TRBV28 ASSPWIQGRNEQY
TRBJ1-6 NA TRBV5-6 ASSLRTGGDYMDSPLH
TRBJ2-4 few TRBV25-1 ASSASRQGDIQY
TRBJ1-1 once TRBV6-5 ASSSGQGRKEAF
TRBJ1-1 NA TRBV7-9 ASSRTGGVDTEAF
TRBJ1-5 few TRBV7-2 ASSLDPGLSNQPQH
TRBJ2-1 few TRBV5-1 ASSLVGDRYNEQF
TRBJ2-3 many TRBV7-8 ASSVGTDTQY
TRBJ2-1 few TRBV15 ATSRDNLAGRVNEQF
TRBJ2-2 few TRBV19 ASKPDRGRTGELF
TRBJ2-1 NA TRBV6-6 ASSYSIAGVNEQF
TRBJ2-7 NA TRBV30 AWSAQQGSEQY
TRBJ2-5 few TRBV12-3/TRBV12-4 ASSLRTGVQETQY
TRBJ1-5 few TRBV6-6 ASSQTAGNQPQH
TRBJ1-6 NA TRBV6-8 ASSQNYNSPLH
TRBJ2-6 many TRBV7-2 ASSLGQAGAGANVLT
TRBJ2-5 few TRBV5-8 ASSPQLRGAETQY
TRBJ2-7 NA TRBV14 ASSPDGTSGRREQY
TRBJ2-3 NA TRBV6-5 ASSYYQPVTANTQY
TRBJ2-7 NA TRBV7-9 ASSGTGNIYEQY
TRBJ1-6 NA TRBV4-3 ASSQDWMPGAQGFALH
TRBJ1-5 NA TRBV2 ASSENNQPQH
TRBJ2-7 NA TRBV28 ASSGGLTYEQY
TRBJ2-4 few TRBV7-6 ASSLYSWGSEPKNIQY
TRBJ2-1 NA TRBV20-1 SAKIPSSFYNEQF
TRBJ1-1 NA TRBV12-3/TRBV12-4 ASSYPGQGF
TRBJ2-2 NA TRBV7-6 ASSAGQFTGELF
TRBJ2-3 few TRBV6-5 ASSYGRASTDTQY
TRBJ2-2 few TRBV7-2 ASSLVASNGELF
TRBJ2-3 few TRBV4-3 ASGGVAGGSTDTQY
TRBJ2-7 NA TRBV7-2 ASSLVDRVIRNEQY
TRBJ1-4 NA TRBV19 ASSIILGRSDRGNEKLF
TRBJ2-7 few TRBV4-2 ASSQEMEGGGYEQY
TRBJ2-5 many TRBV27 ASSVLQGAGETQY
TRBJ2-7 NA TRBV10-2 ASSESWGPYEQY
TRBJ1-1 NA TRBV3-1 ASSQSGGGTEAF
TRBJ2-5 few TRBV20-1 SALGFVGGGEY